These 23 T cell receptor beta chains originate from one sample sequenced in a study of early T cells in non-severe SARS-CoV-2 infection. One entry per CDR3 protein, called by TCRdb with MiXCR from the 5' RACE reads. The sample shows more than 60,000 distinct CDR3 sequences, 12% of them seen only once. This material consisted of whole blood, taken at baseline. The origin of the receptors is an adult who was a healthcare worker with PCR-confirmed SARS-CoV-2 infection or an uninfected control (not recorded which). The donor label of this sample is uncertain.

A few counts support this clonotype. V gene TRBV7-2 combines with J gene TRBJ1-5; no firm D call. Germline CDR1 and CDR2: SGHTA and FQGNSA. The CDR3 covers 16 residues. The germline V and J ends were trimmed by 5 bases and 7 bases, with 21 bases remaining between them. The CDR3 DNA sequence: TGTGCCAGCAGCCCGTTTCTCGGGTACAAGAACCAGCCCCAGCATTTT. Translated: CASSPFLGYKNQPQHF. The full variable domain, in which reference TRBV7-2 and TRBJ1-5 provide the parts outside the CDR3, is GAGVSQSPSNKVTEKGKDVELRCDPISGHTALYWYRQSLGQGLEFLIYFQGNSAPDKSGLPSDRFSAERTGGSVSTLTIQRTQQEDSAVYLCASSPFLGYKNQPQHFGDGTRLSIL.

V is TRBV5-6 and J is TRBJ2-1; D is unresolved. Germline loops: CDR1 SGHDT, CDR2 YYEEEE. Trimming left V 2 bases short and J 0 bases short, with 15 bases between. This CDR3 is 17 amino acids long. CDR3 amino acids: CASSFSWARSSYNEQFF. The CDR3 coding sequence is TGTGCCAGCAGCTTTAGTTGGGCCCGATCCTCCTACAATGAGCAGTTCTTC. Supplemented by reference TRBV5-6 and TRBJ2-1, the full variable domain reads DAGVTQSPTHLIKTRGQQVTLRCSPKSGHDTVSWYQQALGQGPQFIFQYYEEEERQRGNFPDRFSGHQFPNYSSELNVNALLLGDSALYLCASSFSWARSSYNEQFFGPGTRLTVL.

The sample holds a few counts of this clonotype. This chain connects TRBV11-2 to TRBJ1-6; maybe TRBD1 (5 bases). Germline-derived CDR1 and CDR2 are SGHAT and FQNNGV. V dropped 4 bases and J dropped 7 bases, with 20 bases sitting between them. This CDR3 is built from 17 residues. CDR3 loop: CASSSSQGGVGNSPLHF. CDR3 sequence (DNA): TGTGCCAGCAGCTCCTCTCAGGGCGGGGTCGGGAATTCACCCCTCCACTTT.

This chain connects TRBV2 to TRBJ2-1, with a possible D match to TRBD1 (5 bases). The CDR3 extends over 14 amino acids. The V gene's germline CDR1 is SNHLY and CDR2 FYNNEI. V was shortened by 3 bases and J by 8 bases, with 14 bases between the two germline ends. CDR3 loop: CASSDASGSDEQFF. The CDR3 bases are TGTGCCAGCAGTGACGCTTCAGGGTCCGATGAGCAGTTCTTC.

The chain couples TRBV19 to TRBJ1-5; 7 positions agree with TRBD1. The CDR3 has 16 amino acids. From germline, CDR1 is LNHDA and CDR2 SQIVND (reference sequence). Trimming removed 3 bases from V and 4 bases from J; junction bases left unmatched: 9. The DNA for the CDR3 is TGTGCCAGTAGTATCGGGAGGGACAGAAGAAATCAGCCCCAGCATTTT. Protein sequence: CASSIGRDRRNQPQHF.

The chain is built from TRBV6-2 or TRBV6-3 and TRBJ1-2; TRBD1 agrees at 7 bases. The V and J ends lost 7 bases and 6 bases, in that order; junction bases with no gene match: 11. The CDR3 runs 14 residues. CDR1 is MNHEY and CDR2 is SVGEGT in the germline V gene. The DNA for the CDR3 is TGTGCCAGCACCAACCATCATGGGACAGATGGCTACACCTTC. Residues: CASTNHHGTDGYTF.

This chain connects TRBV5-1 to TRBJ1-1; possible D gene TRBD1, 5 bases. The CDR3 is 13 residues long. Trimming left V 4 bases short and J 6 bases short, with 13 bases between. Germline CDR1 is SGHRS and CDR2 is YFSETQ. The CDR3 spells CASSRDGDPEAFF. DNA of the CDR3: TGCGCCAGCAGCCGAGATGGGGACCCTGAAGCTTTCTTT.

This chain links TRBV6-5 with TRBJ1-6, with 11 positions matching TRBD1. Trimming removed 0 bases from V and 8 bases from J; junction bases left unmatched: 9. CDR1 and CDR2 (germline): MNHEY, SVGAGI. The CDR3 loop spans 18 amino acids. DNA of the CDR3: TGTGCCAGCAGTTACTCGACCCCCGGACAGGGGGCGTATTCACCCCTCCACTTT. Translated, it gives CASSYSTPGQGAYSPLHF.

This chain links TRBV6-6 with TRBJ2-1, with TRBD2 matching 8 bases. There are 17 residues in the CDR3. Per the germline V gene, CDR1 is MNHNY and CDR2 is SVGAGI (reference sequence). V lost 2 bases, J lost 0 bases, and 6 bases stayed unmatched. The DNA for the CDR3 is TGTGCCAGCAGTTACGGACTAGCTCAAGGCTCCTACAATGAGCAGTTCTTC. This codes for CASSYGLAQGSYNEQFF.

This clonotype is a singleton in its sample. V is TRBV5-1 and J is TRBJ1-1, with D possibly being TRBD1 (5 bases). CDR1 is SGHRS and CDR2 is YFSETQ in the germline V gene. There are 11 residues in the CDR3. The germline V and J ends were trimmed by 4 bases and 8 bases, with 9 bases remaining between them. In DNA, the CDR3 is TGCGCCAGCAGCCTCCGGGACGAAGCTTTCTTT. Protein: CASSLRDEAFF.

This clonotype occurred many times. For the CDR3, the DNA is TGCGCCAGCAGCTTGGCCGACTCCTACAATGAGCAGTTCTTC. It specifies CASSLADSYNEQFF. The chain joins TRBV5-1 to TRBJ2-1; D uncertain. Trimming removed 0 bases at V and 0 bases at J, with 4 bases between. Germline V CDR1 and CDR2: SGHRS, YFSETQ. The CDR3 is 14 amino acids.

The V and J genes are TRBV5-1 and TRBJ1-2; unclear D gene. Germline CDR1 and CDR2: SGHRS and YFSETQ. CDR3 size: 15 residues. Trimming took 0 bases from V and 8 from J, leaving 17 bases between them. As DNA, the CDR3 is TGCGCCAGCAGCTTGGAGGGAGGCCCATCGAGGGGCTACACCTTC. Its translation is CASSLEGGPSRGYTF. The variable domain in full, with the rest retrieved from reference TRBV5-1 and TRBJ1-2, is KAGVTQTPRYLIKTRGQQVTLSCSPISGHRSVSWYQQTPGQGLQFLFEYFSETQRNKGNFPGRFSGRQFSNSRSEMNVSTLELGDSALYLCASSLEGGPSRGYTFGSGTRLTVV.

The chain is built from TRBV7-9 and TRBJ2-1, with D uncertain. There are 16 residues in the CDR3. CDR1 is SEHNR and CDR2 is FQNEAQ in the germline V gene (reference sequence). Trimming took 5 bases from V and 7 from J, leaving 21 bases between them. Here the CDR3 DNA reads TGTGCCAGCAGCCCCCGAATAGGTCGGTCTCGAAATGAGCAGTTCTTC. It specifies CASSPRIGRSRNEQFF.

The rearrangement links TRBV2 to TRBJ2-3, with 8 bases that match TRBD1. Germline-derived CDR1 and CDR2 are SNHLY and FYNNEI. The J segment lost 3 bases and the V segment lost 9 bases, leaving 8 bases of the junction unmatched. This CDR3 spans 14 amino acids. CDR3 amino acids: CASTGQGATDTQYF. DNA of the CDR3: TGTGCCAGTACCGGACAGGGTGCTACAGATACGCAGTATTTT.

This clonotype has a count of ten or more. The chain carries TRBV7-8 and TRBJ1-6, with 7 bases aligning to TRBD1. The CDR3 is 15 residues long. Germline CDR1 reads SGHVS; CDR2 reads FQNEAQ. Trimming removed 1 base from V and 5 bases from J; junction bases left unmatched: 2. The CDR3 loop is CASSLVDRNNSPLHF. The DNA for the CDR3 is TGTGCCAGCAGCTTAGTGGACAGGAATAATTCACCCCTCCACTTT.

This clonotype showed up just a few times. The chain uses TRBV6-1 and TRBJ1-1; no definite D call. V gave up 5 bases and J gave up 1 base, with 8 bases separating them. The CDR3 consists of 13 residues. Germline CDR1 reads MNHNS; CDR2 reads SASEGT. CDR3 residues: CASSYSENTEAFF. The CDR3 nucleotides are TGTGCCAGCAGTTATAGTGAGAACACTGAAGCTTTCTTT.

In its sample, this clonotype was seen a few times. The chain carries TRBV6-2 or TRBV6-3 and TRBJ2-4; perhaps D is TRBD1 or TRBD2 (5 bases each). V shed 8 bases and J shed 7 bases, with 15 bases lying between them. In germline, CDR1 is MNHEY, CDR2 SVGEGT. CDR3 size: 13 residues. Here the CDR3 DNA reads TGTGCCAGCCAGGACTTTAACAGGAACATTCAGTACTTC. Its translation: CASQDFNRNIQYF.

This sequence joins TRBV7-6 and TRBJ1-6, with TRBD1 matching 7 bases. V lost 1 base to trimming and J lost 7 bases; unmatched junction nucleotides: 10. From germline, CDR1 is SGHVS and CDR2 FNYEAQ. The CDR3 totals 17 residues. The CDR3 reads CASSLEGALNFNSPLHF. The CDR3 coding sequence is TGTGCCAGCAGCTTAGAGGGGGCCTTGAACTTCAATTCACCCCTCCACTTT.

This clonotype was observed a handful of times. The V gene is TRBV20-1, the J gene TRBJ1-2; D uncertain. CDR3 length: 16 residues. Germline V CDR1 and CDR2: DFQATT, SNEGSKA (reference sequence). V dropped 0 bases and J dropped 0 bases, with 14 bases sitting between them. CDR3 coding DNA: TGCAGTGCTAGAGATCCGGCGACAACTACTAACTATGGCTACACCTTC. The encoded protein is CSARDPATTTNYGYTF.

This clonotype was observed a few times. The chain joins TRBV12-3 or TRBV12-4 to TRBJ1-2; 7 positions match TRBD1. The CDR3 has 13 amino acids. The J segment lost 4 bases and the V segment lost 3 bases, leaving 2 bases of the junction unmatched. This CDR3 reads CASSLDRTYGYTF. CDR3 bases: TGTGCCAGCAGTTTGGACAGGACCTATGGCTACACCTTC.

Ten or more counts support this clonotype. The genes are TRBV28 and TRBJ1-1; D ambiguous. This CDR3 has 14 residues. Trimming left V 5 bases short and J 11 bases short, with 21 bases between. Germline CDR1 MDHEN, CDR2 SYDVKM. CDR3 DNA sequence: TGTGCCAGCAGTCCCCGCTGGGGTCGGCCCCGGGCTTTCTTT. Translation gives CASSPRWGRPRAFF. The full variable domain, with the rest looked up from reference TRBV28 and TRBJ1-1, is DVKVTQSSRYLVKRTGEKVFLECVQDMDHENMFWYRQDPGLGLRLIYFSYDVKMKEKGDIPEGYSVSREKKERFSLILESASTNQTSMYLCASSPRWGRPRAFFGQGTRLTVV.

This clonotype came up a few times. The chain joins TRBV25-1 to TRBJ1-2; 11 bases fit TRBD1. Germline assignment: CDR1 MGHDK and CDR2 SYGVNS. The CDR3 runs 14 residues. V lost 6 bases, J lost 8 bases, and 8 bases stayed unmatched. The CDR3: CASSKGQGARGYTF. CDR3 bases: TGTGCCAGCAGCAAAGGACAGGGGGCGCGGGGCTACACCTTC.

V and J are TRBV12-3 or TRBV12-4 and TRBJ1-2, with unresolved D. Trimming took 1 base from V and 8 from J, leaving 11 bases between them. The CDR3 totals 13 residues. CDR3 in DNA: TGTGCCAGCAGTTTAGTTGGGGTGAGGGGCTACACCTTC. Protein sequence: CASSLVGVRGYTF.